This T cell receptor (beta chain) came from a study of blood T cell repertoires in COVID-19. Overall study context: Samples taken during acute and convalescent COVID-19 were collected in the United States, Italy and Spain.

Those enrolled, adults aged roughly 18 to 95 years, came from roughly 23 US areas. Grouping used clinical history reported by participants in a survey and questionnaire. V was pared by 6 bases and J by 3 bases, with 5 bases of the junction left unmatched. Germline loops: CDR1 ENHRY, CDR2 SYGVKD. The CDR3 is 14 residues long. Original analysis: Amplifying reference gene primers gave estimates of nucleated cell counts. Profiled with immunoSEQ multiplex PCR; TCRdb holds only in-frame clones, not every one. V, J and clone size are those of that table, while D and trimming were read from the DNA. The sample shows approximately 250,000 clones, nearly 90% of them seen only once.

The TCR comes from a woman between 25 and 40 years old who had recovered from COVID-19. Sequencing input: PBMCs or T cells enriched from blood (not recorded which). This rearrangement joins TRBV10-3 to TRBJ2-3; 8 nucleotides agree with TRBD1. The CDR3 is CAIRRTGSTDTQYF. The CDR3 DNA sequence: TGTGCCATCAGGCGGACAGGGTCAACAGATACGCAGTATTTT.